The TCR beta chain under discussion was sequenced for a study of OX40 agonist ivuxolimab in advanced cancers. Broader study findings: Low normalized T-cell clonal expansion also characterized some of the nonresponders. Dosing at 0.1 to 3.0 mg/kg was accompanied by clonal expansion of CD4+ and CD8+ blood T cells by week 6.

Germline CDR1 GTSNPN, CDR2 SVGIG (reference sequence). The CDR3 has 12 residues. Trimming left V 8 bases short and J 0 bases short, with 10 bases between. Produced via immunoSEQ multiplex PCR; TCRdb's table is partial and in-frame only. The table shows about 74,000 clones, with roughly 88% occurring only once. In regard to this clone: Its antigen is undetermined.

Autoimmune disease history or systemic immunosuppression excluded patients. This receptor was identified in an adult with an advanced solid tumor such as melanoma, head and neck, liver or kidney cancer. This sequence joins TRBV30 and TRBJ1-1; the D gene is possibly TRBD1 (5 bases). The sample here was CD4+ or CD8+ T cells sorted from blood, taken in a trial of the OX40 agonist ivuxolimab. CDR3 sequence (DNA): TGTGCCCGGGGCCAACTGAACACTGAAGCTTTCTTT. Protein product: CARGQLNTEAFF.